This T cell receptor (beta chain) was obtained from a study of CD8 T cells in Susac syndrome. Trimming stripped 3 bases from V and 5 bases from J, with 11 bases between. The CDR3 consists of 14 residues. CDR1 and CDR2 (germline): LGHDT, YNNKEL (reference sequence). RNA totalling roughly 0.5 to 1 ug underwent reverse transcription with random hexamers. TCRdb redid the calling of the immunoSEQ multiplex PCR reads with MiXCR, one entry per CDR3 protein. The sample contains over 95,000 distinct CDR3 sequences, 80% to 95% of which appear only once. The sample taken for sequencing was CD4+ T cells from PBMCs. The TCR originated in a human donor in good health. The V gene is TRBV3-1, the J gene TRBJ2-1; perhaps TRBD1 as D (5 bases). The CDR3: CASSHRTLNNEQFF. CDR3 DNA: TGTGCCAGCAGCCACCGGACACTAAACAATGAGCAGTTCTTC.